This T cell receptor (beta chain) was sequenced for a study of T cell responses to AZD1222 COVID-19 vaccine. Worth noting for this clone: Its specificity is unknown.

The CDR3 contains 16 residues. The V gene's germline CDR1 is SGHTA and CDR2 FQGTGA. V gave up 0 bases and J gave up 6 bases; unmatched junction bases: 5. Findings and limits, study-wide: Vaccine-associated CD4 TCRs spanned spike, dominant at 160-218 and 743-854. Baseline serostatus was positive in only a handful of AZD1222 recipients.

Using immunoSEQ multiplex PCR, the repertoire was profiled, and TCRdb retains in-frame clones only, with some absent. The table records roughly 150,000 clones, approximately 88% of them present only once. V is TRBV7-3 and J is TRBJ2-1; 10 bases are shared with TRBD2. The sample was peripheral blood, taken on day 0 of MenACWY control vaccination. The clonotype comes from an adult in good health. The CDR3 sequence: CASSLTRTSGTNEQFF. CDR3 nucleotide sequence: TGTGCCAGCAGCTTAACAAGGACTAGCGGTACCAATGAGCAGTTCTTC.